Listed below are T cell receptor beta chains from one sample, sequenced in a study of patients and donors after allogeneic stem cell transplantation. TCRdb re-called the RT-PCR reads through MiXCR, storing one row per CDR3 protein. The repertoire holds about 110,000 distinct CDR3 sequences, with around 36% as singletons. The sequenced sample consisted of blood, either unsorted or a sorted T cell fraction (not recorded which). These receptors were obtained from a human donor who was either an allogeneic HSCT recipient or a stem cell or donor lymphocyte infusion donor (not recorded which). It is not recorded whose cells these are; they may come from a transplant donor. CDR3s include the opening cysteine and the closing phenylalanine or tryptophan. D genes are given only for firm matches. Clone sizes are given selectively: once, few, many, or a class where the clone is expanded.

CDR3aa: CSARSPGKAANYF
CDR3nt: TGCAGTGCTAGAAGTCCCGGGAAAGCGGCGAACTACTTC
v_gene: TRBV20-1
abundance: NA
j_gene: TRBJ2-7
d_gene: NA

CDR3aa: CASSSSGSEAFF
CDR3nt: TGTGCCAGCAGTTCGTCAGGGAGTGAAGCTTTCTTT
v_gene: TRBV28
abundance: NA
j_gene: TRBJ1-1
d_gene: NA

CDR3aa: CASSPRTFSPYEQYF
CDR3nt: TGCGCCAGCAGCCCCCGGACATTCAGCCCCTACGAGCAGTACTTC
v_gene: TRBV5-1
abundance: NA
j_gene: TRBJ2-7
d_gene: NA

CDR3aa: CATSRLAVETQYF
CDR3nt: TGTGCCACCAGCAGACTAGCGGTAGAGACCCAGTACTTC
v_gene: TRBV15
abundance: NA
j_gene: TRBJ2-5
d_gene: TRBD2

CDR3aa: CASSLVPANLYNEQFF
CDR3nt: TGTGCCAGCAGCTTAGTACCAGCGAACCTATACAATGAGCAGTTCTTC
v_gene: TRBV7-2
abundance: NA
j_gene: TRBJ2-1
d_gene: NA

CDR3aa: CASSYSYTDTQYF
CDR3nt: TGTGCCAGCAGTTACAGCTACACAGATACGCAGTATTTT
v_gene: TRBV2
abundance: NA
j_gene: TRBJ2-3
d_gene: NA

CDR3aa: CASRPGTANYGYTF
CDR3nt: TGTGCCAGCAGGCCGGGGACAGCTAACTATGGCTACACCTTC
v_gene: TRBV6-1
abundance: NA
j_gene: TRBJ1-2
d_gene: TRBD1

CDR3aa: CSALGQRKYSNQPQHF
CDR3nt: TGCAGTGCTTTGGGACAGCGAAAGTATAGCAATCAGCCCCAGCATTTT
v_gene: TRBV20-1
abundance: NA
j_gene: TRBJ1-5
d_gene: TRBD1

CDR3aa: CSARARLNTEAFF
CDR3nt: TGCAGTGCTAGAGCCCGATTGAACACTGAAGCTTTCTTT
v_gene: TRBV20-1
abundance: NA
j_gene: TRBJ1-1
d_gene: NA

CDR3aa: CASSFVALSEAFF
CDR3nt: TGTGCCAGCAGTTTCGTGGCACTCTCTGAAGCTTTCTTT
v_gene: TRBV12-3/TRBV12-4
abundance: few
j_gene: TRBJ1-1
d_gene: NA

CDR3aa: CASRSQVTRGNEQFF
CDR3nt: TGTGCCAGCAGGTCACAGGTTACAAGGGGCAATGAGCAGTTCTTC
v_gene: TRBV12-3/TRBV12-4
abundance: NA
j_gene: TRBJ2-1
d_gene: NA

CDR3aa: CASSPGQGPEGKLFF
CDR3nt: TGTGCCAGCTCACCGGGACAGGGGCCCGAAGGGAAACTGTTTTTT
v_gene: TRBV18
abundance: NA
j_gene: TRBJ1-4
d_gene: TRBD1

CDR3aa: CASSLDLYEQYF
CDR3nt: TGTGCCAGCTCACTGGACCTCTACGAGCAGTACTTC
v_gene: TRBV18
abundance: NA
j_gene: TRBJ2-7
d_gene: NA

CDR3aa: CASSYQGFNDLNGYTF
CDR3nt: TGTGCCAGCAGTTATCAGGGGTTTAACGATCTGAATGGCTACACCTTC
v_gene: TRBV6-6
abundance: NA
j_gene: TRBJ1-2
d_gene: NA

CDR3aa: CSAQTVNTEAFF
CDR3nt: TGCAGCGCCCAAACCGTGAACACTGAAGCTTTCTTT
v_gene: TRBV29-1
abundance: many
j_gene: TRBJ1-1
d_gene: NA

CDR3aa: CASSPRGERAFF
CDR3nt: TGTGCCAGCTCCCCGAGGGGGGAACGCGCTTTCTTT
v_gene: TRBV18
abundance: NA
j_gene: TRBJ1-1
d_gene: NA

CDR3aa: CVSSQGPEETQYF
CDR3nt: TGTGTCAGCAGCCAGGGCCCCGAGGAGACCCAGTACTTC
v_gene: TRBV11-3
abundance: few
j_gene: TRBJ2-5
d_gene: NA

CDR3aa: CASSSGLAGGIVYNEQFF
CDR3nt: TGTGCCAGCAGCTCCGGACTAGCGGGAGGGATTGTTTACAATGAGCAGTTCTTC
v_gene: TRBV7-2
abundance: NA
j_gene: TRBJ2-1
d_gene: TRBD2

CDR3aa: CASSQILPGGPEYF
CDR3nt: TGTGCCAGCAGCCAAATCCTCCCCGGAGGACCGGAGTATTTT
v_gene: TRBV7-8
abundance: few
j_gene: TRBJ2-3
d_gene: NA

CDR3aa: CASSTDGSYGYTF
CDR3nt: TGCGCCAGCAGCACGGACGGGAGCTATGGCTACACCTTC
v_gene: TRBV5-1
abundance: NA
j_gene: TRBJ1-2
d_gene: NA

CDR3aa: CASSPQGALSYEQYF
CDR3nt: TGCGCCAGCAGCCCACAGGGTGCCCTCTCCTACGAGCAGTACTTC
v_gene: TRBV10-1
abundance: NA
j_gene: TRBJ2-7
d_gene: NA

CDR3aa: CASSGQGAHQPQHF
CDR3nt: TGTGCCAGCAGCGGACAGGGGGCCCATCAGCCCCAGCATTTT
v_gene: TRBV7-8
abundance: NA
j_gene: TRBJ1-5
d_gene: TRBD1

CDR3aa: CATSPRAGGFNEQFF
CDR3nt: TGTGCCACCAGCCCCCGGGCAGGGGGCTTCAATGAGCAGTTCTTC
v_gene: TRBV15
abundance: NA
j_gene: TRBJ2-1
d_gene: TRBD1

CDR3aa: CASGRRITTNEKLFF
CDR3nt: TGTGCCAGCGGACGAAGAATTACAACTAATGAAAAACTGTTTTTT
v_gene: TRBV6-5
abundance: few
j_gene: TRBJ1-4
d_gene: NA